This TCR beta chain was recovered during a study of brain T cells in children with intractable seizures. Findings of the study overall: Viral specificity was inferred only from CDR3 similarity; HCMV serostatus was unknown. Pre-surgery blood may have been undersampled, hiding some clones.

V was clipped by 4 bases and J by 8 bases, with 8 bases between them. The germline V gene has CDR1 SQVTM and CDR2 ANQGSEA. This CDR3 is 10 amino acids long. Assay: immunoSEQ multiplex PCR; the TCRdb copy retains only in-frame clones and omits some. This sample has about 80,000 clones; approximately 89% occur once, and the top ten carry about 24%. Sequencing was limited to surgery cases with top T cell transcript signatures in brain tissue. Remarks on this clone: Its cognate antigen is unknown.

This chain connects TRBV29-1 to TRBJ1-2; D is undetermined. This sample comprised peripheral blood, obtained at surgery. The clonotype was recovered from a girl aged 2 to 10 with Rasmussen encephalitis and intractable seizures. The CDR3 DNA sequence: TGCAGCGTTGTACTAGGAGGCTACACCTTC. Translation: CSVVLGGYTF.